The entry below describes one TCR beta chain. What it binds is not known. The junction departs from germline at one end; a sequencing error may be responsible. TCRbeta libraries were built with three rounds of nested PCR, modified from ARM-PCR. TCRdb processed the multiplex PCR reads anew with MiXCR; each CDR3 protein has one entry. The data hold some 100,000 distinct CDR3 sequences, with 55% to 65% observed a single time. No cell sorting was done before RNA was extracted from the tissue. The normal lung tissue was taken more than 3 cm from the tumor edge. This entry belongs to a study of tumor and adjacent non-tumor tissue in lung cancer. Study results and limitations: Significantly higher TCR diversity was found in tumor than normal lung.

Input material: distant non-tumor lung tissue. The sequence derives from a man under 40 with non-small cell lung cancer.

As DNA, the CDR3 is TGCAGCGTGGCTATTTCGGGTAGCTCCTACGAACAGTACTTC. It specifies CSVAISGSSYEQYF. The rearrangement uses TRBV29-1 and TRBJ2-7; D gene uncertain. Germline CDR1 is SQVTM and CDR2 is ANQGSEA. The CDR3 spans 14 residues.